This T cell receptor beta chain was recorded in a study of CD8 T cells in Susac syndrome. RNA totalling about 0.5 to 1 ug underwent reverse transcription with random hexamers. A single record per CDR3 protein comes from TCRdb applying MiXCR to the immunoSEQ multiplex PCR reads. The sample carries about 200,000 distinct CDR3 sequences, about 90% recorded once. Germline CDR1 SEHNR, CDR2 FQNEAQ (reference sequence). The CDR3 covers 15 residues. The V segment lost 4 bases and the J segment 6 bases; nucleotides outside the gene matches: 7. This clonotype showed up just once. Sequencing of TCR beta covered CD8+ and CD4+ T cells obtained from blood.

The chain is built from TRBV7-9 and TRBJ1-5, with 9 bases fitting TRBD1. This receptor was identified in a human donor with multiple sclerosis. Sequenced material: CD8+ T cells from PBMCs. The CDR3 nucleotides read TGTGCCAGCAGCTCGGACAGGGGAGAGGGTCAGCCCCAGCATTTT. Amino acid sequence: CASSSDRGEGQPQHF.